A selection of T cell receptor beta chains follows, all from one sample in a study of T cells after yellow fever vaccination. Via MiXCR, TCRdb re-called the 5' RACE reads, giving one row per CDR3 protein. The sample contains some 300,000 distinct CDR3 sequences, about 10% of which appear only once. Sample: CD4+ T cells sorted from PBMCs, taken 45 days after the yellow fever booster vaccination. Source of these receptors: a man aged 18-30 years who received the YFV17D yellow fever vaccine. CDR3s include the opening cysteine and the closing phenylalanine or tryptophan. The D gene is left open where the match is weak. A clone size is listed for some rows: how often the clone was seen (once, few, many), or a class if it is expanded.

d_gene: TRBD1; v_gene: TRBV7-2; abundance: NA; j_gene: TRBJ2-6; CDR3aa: CASSLLTGGSGANVLTF; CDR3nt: TGTGCCAGCAGCTTGCTGACAGGGGGCTCTGGGGCCAACGTCCTGACTTTC
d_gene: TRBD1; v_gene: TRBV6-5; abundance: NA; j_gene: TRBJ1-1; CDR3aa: CASSYSGGLGTEAFF; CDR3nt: TGTGCCAGCAGTTACTCAGGGGGCCTAGGGACTGAAGCTTTCTTT
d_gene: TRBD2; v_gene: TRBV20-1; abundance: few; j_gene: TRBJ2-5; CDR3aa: CSARSGGAQETQYF; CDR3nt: TGCAGTGCTAGGTCGGGGGGGGCCCAGGAGACCCAGTACTTC
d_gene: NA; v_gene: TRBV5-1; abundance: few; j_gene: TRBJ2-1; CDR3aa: CASSLQGLPNNEQFF; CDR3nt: TGCGCCAGCAGCCTCCAGGGATTACCAAACAATGAGCAGTTCTTC
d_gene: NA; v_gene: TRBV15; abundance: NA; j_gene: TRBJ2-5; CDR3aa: CATSGQLGQETQYF; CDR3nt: TGTGCCACCAGCGGACAGTTAGGCCAAGAGACCCAGTACTTC
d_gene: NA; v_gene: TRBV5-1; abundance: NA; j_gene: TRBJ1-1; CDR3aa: CASSFRGVSNTEAFF; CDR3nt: TGCGCCAGCAGCTTTCGGGGGGTCTCGAACACTGAAGCTTTCTTT
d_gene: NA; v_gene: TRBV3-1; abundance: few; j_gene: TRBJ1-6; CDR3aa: CASSQDRGLAPLHF; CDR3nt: TGTGCCAGCAGCCAAGATCGGGGGTTAGCACCCCTCCACTTT
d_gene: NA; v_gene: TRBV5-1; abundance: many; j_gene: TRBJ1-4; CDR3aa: CASSRDANEKLFF; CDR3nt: TGCGCCAGCAGCCGGGATGCCAATGAAAAACTGTTTTTT
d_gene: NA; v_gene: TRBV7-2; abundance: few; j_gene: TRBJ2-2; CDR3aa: CASSVIAENTGELFF; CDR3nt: TGTGCCAGCAGCGTTATAGCGGAGAACACCGGGGAGCTGTTTTTT
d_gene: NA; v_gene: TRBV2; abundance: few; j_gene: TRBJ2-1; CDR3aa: CASSERSSEEFF; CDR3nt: TGTGCCAGCAGTGAAAGGAGCTCGGAGGAGTTCTTC
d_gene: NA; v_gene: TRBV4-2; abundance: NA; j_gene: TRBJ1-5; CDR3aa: CASSQDGAGYQPQHF; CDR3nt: TGTGCCAGCAGCCAAGATGGGGCAGGGTATCAGCCCCAGCATTTT
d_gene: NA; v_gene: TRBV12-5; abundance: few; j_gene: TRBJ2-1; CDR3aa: CASGSRNEQFF; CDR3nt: TGTGCTAGTGGTTCTAGGAATGAGCAGTTCTTC
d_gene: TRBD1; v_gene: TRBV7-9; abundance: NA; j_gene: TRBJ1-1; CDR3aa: CASSRRDRGDVNTEAFF; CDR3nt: TGTGCCAGCAGCCGAAGGGACAGGGGCGACGTAAACACTGAAGCTTTCTTT
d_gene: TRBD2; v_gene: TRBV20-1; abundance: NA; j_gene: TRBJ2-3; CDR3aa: CSARVAGNTDTQYF; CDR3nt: TGCAGTGCTAGGGTAGCGGGGAACACAGATACGCAGTATTTT
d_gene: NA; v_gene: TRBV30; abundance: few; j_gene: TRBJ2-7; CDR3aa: CAWSAQVNYEQYF; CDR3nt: TGTGCCTGGAGTGCTCAGGTAAACTACGAGCAGTACTTC
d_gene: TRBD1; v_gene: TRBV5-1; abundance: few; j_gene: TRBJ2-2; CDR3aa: CASSSGQGANTGELFF; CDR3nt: TGCGCCAGCAGCAGTGGACAGGGTGCGAACACCGGGGAGCTGTTTTTT
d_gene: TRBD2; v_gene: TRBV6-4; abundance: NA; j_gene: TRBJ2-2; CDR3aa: CASSDFSGADTGELFF; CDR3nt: TGTGCCAGCAGTGACTTTAGCGGGGCCGACACCGGGGAGCTGTTTTTT
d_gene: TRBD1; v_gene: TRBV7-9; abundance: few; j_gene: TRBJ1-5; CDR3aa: CASSAGQGAPAQHF; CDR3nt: TGTGCCAGCAGCGCCGGACAGGGGGCCCCTGCCCAGCATTTT
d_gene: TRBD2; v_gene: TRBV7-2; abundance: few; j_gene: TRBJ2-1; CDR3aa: CATSIAGNEQFF; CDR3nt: TGTGCCACCTCAATAGCGGGGAATGAGCAGTTCTTC
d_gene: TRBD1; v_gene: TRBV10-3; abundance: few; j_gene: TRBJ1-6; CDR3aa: CAIQDRGFSPLHF; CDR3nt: TGTGCCATCCAGGACAGGGGTTTTTCACCCCTCCACTTT
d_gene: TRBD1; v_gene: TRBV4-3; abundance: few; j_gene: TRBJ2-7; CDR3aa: CASSRSGTGPYYEQYF; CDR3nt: TGCGCCAGCAGCCGCTCCGGGACAGGGCCCTACTACGAGCAGTACTTC
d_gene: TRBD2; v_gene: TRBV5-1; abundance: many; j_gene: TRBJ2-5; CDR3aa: CASSPGTSGEETQYF; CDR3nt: TGCGCCAGCAGCCCAGGGACTAGCGGGGAGGAGACCCAGTACTTC
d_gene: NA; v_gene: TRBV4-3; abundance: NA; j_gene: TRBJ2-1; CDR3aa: CASSSSGPTGEQFF; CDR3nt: TGCGCCAGCAGCTCCTCTGGTCCTACAGGTGAGCAGTTCTTC
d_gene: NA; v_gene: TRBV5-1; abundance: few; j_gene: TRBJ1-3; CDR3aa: CASSMTTGGGNTIYF; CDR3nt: TGCGCCAGCAGCATGACGACAGGCGGTGGAAACACCATATATTTT
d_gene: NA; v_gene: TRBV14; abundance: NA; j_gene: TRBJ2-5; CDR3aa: CASSEEPETQYF; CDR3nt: TGTGCCAGCAGCGAAGAACCGGAGACCCAGTACTTC
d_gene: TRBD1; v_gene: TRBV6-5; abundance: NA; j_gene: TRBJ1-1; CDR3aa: CASSSIGQGGTEAFF; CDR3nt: TGTGCCAGCAGCTCTATCGGACAGGGGGGGACTGAAGCTTTCTTT
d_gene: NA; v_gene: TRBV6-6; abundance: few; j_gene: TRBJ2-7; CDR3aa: CASSYLVGAREQYF; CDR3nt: TGTGCCAGCAGTTACCTCGTGGGGGCTCGGGAGCAGTACTTC
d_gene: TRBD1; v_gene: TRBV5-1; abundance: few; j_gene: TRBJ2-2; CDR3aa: CASSRDRDTGELFF; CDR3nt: TGCGCCAGCAGCAGGGACAGGGACACCGGGGAGCTGTTTTTT
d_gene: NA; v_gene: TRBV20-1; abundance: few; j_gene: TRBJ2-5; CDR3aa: CSAIGGQETQYF; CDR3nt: TGCAGTGCTATAGGTGGGCAAGAGACCCAGTACTTC
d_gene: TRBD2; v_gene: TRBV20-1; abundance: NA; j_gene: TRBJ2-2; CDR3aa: CSAAAGGLTGELFF; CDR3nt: TGCAGTGCAGCAGCGGGGGGGCTCACCGGGGAGCTGTTTTTT
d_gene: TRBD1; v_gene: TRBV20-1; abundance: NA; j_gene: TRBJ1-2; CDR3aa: CSAHSSVGTGANYGYTF; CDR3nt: TGCAGTGCCCACTCATCAGTCGGGACAGGGGCTAACTATGGCTACACCTTC
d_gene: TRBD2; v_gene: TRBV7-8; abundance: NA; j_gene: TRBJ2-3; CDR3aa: CASRPRRGGSKNTDTQYF; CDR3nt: TGTGCCAGCAGGCCTAGGCGGGGGGGAAGCAAAAACACAGATACGCAGTATTTT
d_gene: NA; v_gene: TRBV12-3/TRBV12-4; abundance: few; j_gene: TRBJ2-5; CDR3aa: CASRAGWRETQYF; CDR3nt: TGTGCCAGCAGGGCAGGGTGGAGGGAGACCCAGTACTTC
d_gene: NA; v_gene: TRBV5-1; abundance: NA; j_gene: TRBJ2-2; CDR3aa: CASSLRVAPGELFF; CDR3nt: TGCGCCAGCAGCTTGCGGGTGGCCCCCGGGGAGCTGTTTTTT
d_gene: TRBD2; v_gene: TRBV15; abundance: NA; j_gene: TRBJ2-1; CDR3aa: CATSRGGGSYNEQFF; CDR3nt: TGTGCCACCAGCAGAGGGGGGGGCTCCTACAATGAGCAGTTCTTC
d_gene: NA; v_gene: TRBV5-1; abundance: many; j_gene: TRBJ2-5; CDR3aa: CASSLGVWEETQYF; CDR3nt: TGCGCCAGCAGCTTGGGAGTGTGGGAAGAGACCCAGTACTTC
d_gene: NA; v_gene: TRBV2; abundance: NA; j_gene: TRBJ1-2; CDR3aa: CASSVRGDGGYTF; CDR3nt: TGTGCCAGCAGCGTCAGGGGTGATGGTGGCTACACCTTC
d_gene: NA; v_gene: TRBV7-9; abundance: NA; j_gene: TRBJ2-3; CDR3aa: CASRVTGGPADTQYF; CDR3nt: TGTGCCAGCAGGGTCACCGGGGGGCCCGCGGATACGCAGTATTTT
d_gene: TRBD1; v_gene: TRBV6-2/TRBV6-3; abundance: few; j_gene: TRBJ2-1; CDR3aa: CASSPIDRGSYNEQFF; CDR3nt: TGTGCCAGCAGTCCCATCGACAGGGGCTCCTACAATGAGCAGTTCTTC
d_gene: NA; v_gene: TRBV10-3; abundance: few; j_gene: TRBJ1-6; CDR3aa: CATGGVGSPLHF; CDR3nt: TGTGCCACCGGCGGAGTCGGGTCACCCCTCCACTTT
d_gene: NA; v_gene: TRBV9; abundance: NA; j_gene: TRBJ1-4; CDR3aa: CASSVEAGEKLFF; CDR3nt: TGTGCCAGCAGCGTAGAGGCAGGGGAAAAACTGTTTTTT
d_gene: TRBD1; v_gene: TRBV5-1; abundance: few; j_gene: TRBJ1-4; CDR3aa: CASSFGTGGRSNEKLFF; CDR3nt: TGCGCCAGCAGCTTCGGGACAGGGGGCCGGTCTAATGAAAAACTGTTTTTT
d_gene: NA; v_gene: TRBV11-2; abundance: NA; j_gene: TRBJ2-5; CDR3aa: CASRSSRGEGETQYF; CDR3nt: TGTGCCAGCAGGTCCTCTAGGGGGGAGGGAGAGACCCAGTACTTC
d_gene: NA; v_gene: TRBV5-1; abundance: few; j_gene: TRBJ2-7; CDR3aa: CASSLAATPGYEQYF; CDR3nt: TGCGCCAGCAGCTTGGCCGCTACCCCCGGATACGAGCAGTACTTC
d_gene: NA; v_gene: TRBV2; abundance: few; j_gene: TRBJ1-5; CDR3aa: CASRTGGTYSNQPQHF; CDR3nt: TGTGCCAGCAGAACTGGAGGGACTTATAGCAATCAGCCCCAGCATTTT
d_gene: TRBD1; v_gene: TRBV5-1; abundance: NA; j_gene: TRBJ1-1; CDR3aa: CASSSPGGQGARAEAFF; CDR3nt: TGCGCCAGCAGCTCCCCCGGGGGACAGGGGGCTCGGGCTGAAGCTTTCTTT
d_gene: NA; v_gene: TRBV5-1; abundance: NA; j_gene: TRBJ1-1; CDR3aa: CASRFRGVGTEAFF; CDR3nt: TGCGCCAGCAGGTTCCGGGGGGTAGGCACTGAAGCTTTCTTT
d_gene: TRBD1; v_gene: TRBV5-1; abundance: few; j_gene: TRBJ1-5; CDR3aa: CASANTGGAGQPQHF; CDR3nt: TGCGCCAGCGCCAACACAGGGGGCGCCGGGCAGCCCCAGCATTTT
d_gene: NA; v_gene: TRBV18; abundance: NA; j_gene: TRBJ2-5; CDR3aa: CASSPRLLQETQYF; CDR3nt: TGTGCCAGCTCACCACGGCTACTCCAAGAGACCCAGTACTTC
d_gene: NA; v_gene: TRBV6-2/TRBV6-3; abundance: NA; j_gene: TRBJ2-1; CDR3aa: CASSPNEPPEQFF; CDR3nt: TGTGCCAGCAGCCCGAATGAGCCCCCTGAGCAGTTCTTC
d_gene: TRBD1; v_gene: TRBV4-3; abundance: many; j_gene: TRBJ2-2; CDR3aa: CASSLDRDTGELFF; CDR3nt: TGCGCCAGCAGCCTCGACAGGGACACCGGGGAGCTGTTTTTT
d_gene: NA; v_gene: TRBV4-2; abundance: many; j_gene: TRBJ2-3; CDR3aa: CASSHNPTDTQYF; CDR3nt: TGTGCCAGCAGCCACAACCCCACAGATACGCAGTATTTT
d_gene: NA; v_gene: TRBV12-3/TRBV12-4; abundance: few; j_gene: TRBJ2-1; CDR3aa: CASRPSGTESYNEQFF; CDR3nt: TGTGCCAGCAGGCCCTCCGGGACTGAATCTTACAATGAGCAGTTCTTC
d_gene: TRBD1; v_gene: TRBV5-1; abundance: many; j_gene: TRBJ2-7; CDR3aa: CASSLGGGGNYEQYF; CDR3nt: TGCGCCAGCAGCTTGGGAGGGGGCGGAAACTACGAGCAGTACTTC
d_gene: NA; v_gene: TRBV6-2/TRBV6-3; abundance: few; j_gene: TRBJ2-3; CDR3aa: CASSQHLTGWQYF; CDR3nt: TGTGCCAGCAGTCAACACCTGACAGGCTGGCAGTATTTT
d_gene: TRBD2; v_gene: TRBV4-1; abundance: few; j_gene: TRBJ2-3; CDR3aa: CASSQDYLRGGREVPDTQYF; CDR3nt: TGCGCCAGCAGCCAGGACTACTTGCGGGGGGGCCGAGAGGTGCCAGATACGCAGTATTTT
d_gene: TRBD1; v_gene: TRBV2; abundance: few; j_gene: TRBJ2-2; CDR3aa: CASKGQGGTGELFF; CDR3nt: TGTGCCAGCAAGGGACAGGGCGGAACCGGGGAGCTGTTTTTT
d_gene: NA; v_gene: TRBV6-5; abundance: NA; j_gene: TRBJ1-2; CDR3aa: CASSSPRSANYGYTF; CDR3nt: TGTGCCAGCAGTTCCCCCAGGAGCGCTAACTATGGCTACACCTTC